This entry concerns a single T cell receptor (beta chain). The antigen is undetermined. Buffy coats from healthy blood donors served as controls. This entry is derived from a study of STAT5B mutations in CD4+ large granular lymphocyte leukemia. Study-level points and caveats: 25% of private leukemic clonotypes occurred rarely in other patients' non-leukemic repertoires. Compared with healthy controls (2/35), patient top clones favored TRBV06 (8/27).

Trimming took off 3 bases at V and 7 bases at J, with 25 bases between the two ends. The CDR3 is 17 amino acids. Germline loops: CDR1 SGHNT, CDR2 YYREEE (reference sequence). The table came from immunoSEQ multiplex PCR; TCRdb's copy has only in-frame clones and leaves some out. This table has approximately 49,000 clones, approximately 70% appearing once. The sample taken for sequencing was CD4+ T cells from blood buffy coats. The clonotype comes from a human donor in good health. The chain is built from TRBV5-4 and TRBJ2-5, with D possibly being TRBD1 or TRBD2 (5 bases each). CDR3 bases: TGTGCCAGCAGCTGGAGCCATAGCGCTAGGGCAGGGTTGACCCAGTACTTC. Protein: CASSWSHSARAGLTQYF.